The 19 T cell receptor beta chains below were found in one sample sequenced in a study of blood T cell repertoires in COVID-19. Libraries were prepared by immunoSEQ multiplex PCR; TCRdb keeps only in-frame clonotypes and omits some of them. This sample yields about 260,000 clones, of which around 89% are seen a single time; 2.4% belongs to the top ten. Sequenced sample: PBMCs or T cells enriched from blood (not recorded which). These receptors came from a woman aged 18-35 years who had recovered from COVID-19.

The CDR3 loop reads CASFSLSGGQETQYF. CDR3 sequence (DNA): TGTGCCAGCTTTTCCCTTAGCGGGGGTCAAGAGACCCAGTACTTC. The chain links TRBV6-5 to TRBJ2-5; the match to TRBD2 covers 9 bases. The CDR3 contains 15 residues. The V gene's germline CDR1 is MNHEY and CDR2 SVGAGI. With V trimmed by 8 bases and J by 2 bases, 9 bases remained unmatched.

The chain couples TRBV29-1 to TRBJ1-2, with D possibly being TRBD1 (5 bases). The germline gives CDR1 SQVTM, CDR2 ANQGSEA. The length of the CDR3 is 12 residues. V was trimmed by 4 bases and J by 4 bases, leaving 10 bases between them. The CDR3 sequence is CSVAGEGYGYTF. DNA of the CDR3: TGCAGCGTTGCGGGGGAGGGCTATGGCTACACCTTC. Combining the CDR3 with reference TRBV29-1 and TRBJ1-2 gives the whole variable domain SAVISQKPSRDICQRGTSLTIQCQVDSQVTMMFWYRQQPGQSLTLIATANQGSEATYESGFVIDKFPISRPNLTFSTLTVSNMSPEDSSIYLCSVAGEGYGYTFGSGTRLTVV.

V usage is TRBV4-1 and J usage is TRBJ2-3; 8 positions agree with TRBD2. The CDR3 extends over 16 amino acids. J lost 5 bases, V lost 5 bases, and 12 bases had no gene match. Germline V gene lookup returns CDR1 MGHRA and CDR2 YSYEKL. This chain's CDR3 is CASSSPAGAQGDTQYF. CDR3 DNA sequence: TGCGCCAGCAGCTCTCCAGCGGGGGCCCAGGGAGATACGCAGTATTTT.

The CDR3 nucleotides are TGTGCCAGCAGTGGACAGGGCCTTAATTCACCCCTCCACTTT. Residues: CASSGQGLNSPLHF. V gene TRBV25-1 combines with J gene TRBJ1-6; 7 bases agree with TRBD1. The V gene's germline CDR1 is MGHDK and CDR2 SYGVNS. The CDR3 runs to 14 residues. Trimming took 4 bases from V and 6 from J; bases not matched to a gene: 3.

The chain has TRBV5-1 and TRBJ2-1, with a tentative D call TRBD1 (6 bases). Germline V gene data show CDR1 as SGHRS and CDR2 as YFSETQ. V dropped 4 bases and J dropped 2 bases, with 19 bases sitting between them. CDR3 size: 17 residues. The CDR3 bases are TGCGCCAGCAGCGCGAAAGCCGGGACATTAGCCTACAATGAGCAGTTCTTC. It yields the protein CASSAKAGTLAYNEQFF. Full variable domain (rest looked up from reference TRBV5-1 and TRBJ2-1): KAGVTQTPRYLIKTRGQQVTLSCSPISGHRSVSWYQQTPGQGLQFLFEYFSETQRNKGNFPGRFSGRQFSNSRSEMNVSTLELGDSALYLCASSAKAGTLAYNEQFFGPGTRLTVL.

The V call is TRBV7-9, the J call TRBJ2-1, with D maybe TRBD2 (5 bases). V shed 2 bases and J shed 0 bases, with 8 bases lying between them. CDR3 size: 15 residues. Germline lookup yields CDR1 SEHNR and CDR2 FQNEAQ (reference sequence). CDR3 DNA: TGTGCCAGCAGCTTAACTAGGAGCTCCTACAATGAGCAGTTCTTC. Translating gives CASSLTRSSYNEQFF.

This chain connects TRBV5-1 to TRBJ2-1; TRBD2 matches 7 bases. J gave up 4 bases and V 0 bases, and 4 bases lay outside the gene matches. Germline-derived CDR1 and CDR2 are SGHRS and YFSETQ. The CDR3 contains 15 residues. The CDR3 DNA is TGCGCCAGCAGCTTGGAGGGGACTACATACAATGAGCAGTTCTTC. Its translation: CASSLEGTTYNEQFF.

CDR3 in DNA: TGTGCCACCAGCAGAGATGGGAGCCCAAATGGCTACACCTTC. Its protein product is CATSRDGSPNGYTF. This chain links TRBV15 with TRBJ1-2; D is unclear. The CDR3 spans 14 residues. CDR1 and CDR2 (germline): LNHNV, YYDKDF (reference sequence). V lost 0 bases to trimming and J lost 6 bases, with 11 bases between them.

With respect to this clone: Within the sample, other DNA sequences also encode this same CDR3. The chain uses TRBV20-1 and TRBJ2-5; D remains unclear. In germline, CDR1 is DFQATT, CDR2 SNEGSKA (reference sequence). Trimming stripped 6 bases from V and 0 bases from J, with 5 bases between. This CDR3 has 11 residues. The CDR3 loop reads CSAEHQETQYF. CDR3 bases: TGCAGTGCCGAGCACCAAGAGACCCAGTACTTC.

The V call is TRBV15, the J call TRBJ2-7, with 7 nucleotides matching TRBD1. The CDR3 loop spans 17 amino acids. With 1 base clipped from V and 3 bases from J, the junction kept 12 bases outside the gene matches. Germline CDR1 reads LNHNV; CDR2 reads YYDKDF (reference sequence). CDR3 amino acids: CATSRALPGQRFYEQYF. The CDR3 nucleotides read TGTGCCACCAGCAGAGCCCTTCCGGGACAGAGATTCTACGAGCAGTACTTC.

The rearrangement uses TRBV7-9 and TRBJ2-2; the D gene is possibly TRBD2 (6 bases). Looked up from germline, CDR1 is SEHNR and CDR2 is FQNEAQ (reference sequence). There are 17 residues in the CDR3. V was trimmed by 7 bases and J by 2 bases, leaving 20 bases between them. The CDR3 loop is CASTWGLGRDNTGELFF. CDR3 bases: TGTGCCAGCACCTGGGGTCTCGGGAGAGATAACACCGGGGAGCTGTTTTTT. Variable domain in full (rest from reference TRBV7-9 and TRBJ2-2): DTGVSQNPRHKITKRGQNVTFRCDPISEHNRLYWYRQTLGQGPEFLTYFQNEAQLEKSRLLSDRFSAERPKGSFSTLEIQRTEQGDSAMYLCASTWGLGRDNTGELFFGEGSRLTVL.

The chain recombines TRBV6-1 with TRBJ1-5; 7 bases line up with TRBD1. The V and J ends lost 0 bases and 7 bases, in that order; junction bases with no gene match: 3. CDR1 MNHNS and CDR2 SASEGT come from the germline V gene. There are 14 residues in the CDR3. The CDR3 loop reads CASSEARGQQPQHF. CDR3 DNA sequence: TGTGCCAGCAGTGAAGCGAGGGGGCAACAGCCCCAGCATTTT.

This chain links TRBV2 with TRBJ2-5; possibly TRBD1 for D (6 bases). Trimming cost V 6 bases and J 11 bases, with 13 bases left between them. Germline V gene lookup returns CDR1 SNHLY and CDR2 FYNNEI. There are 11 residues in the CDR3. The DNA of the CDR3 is TGTGCCAGCAGCGCTTGGGACACACAGTACTTC. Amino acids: CASSAWDTQYF.

This chain's CDR3 is CASKAQVTLMNTEAFF. The CDR3 coding sequence is TGCGCCAGCAAGGCCCAGGTCACACTTATGAACACTGAAGCTTTCTTT. The chain has TRBV10-2 and TRBJ1-1, with D uncertain. Trimming pared 7 bases from V and 0 bases from J, leaving 18 bases between. CDR3 length: 16 amino acids. CDR1 and CDR2 (germline): WSHSY, SAAADI.

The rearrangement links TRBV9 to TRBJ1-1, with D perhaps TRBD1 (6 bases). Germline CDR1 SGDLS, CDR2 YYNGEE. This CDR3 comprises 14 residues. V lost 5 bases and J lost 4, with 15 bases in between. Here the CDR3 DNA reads TGTGCCAGCAGGCGGTCCTTAGGGGGCACTGAAGCTTTCTTT. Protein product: CASRRSLGGTEAFF.

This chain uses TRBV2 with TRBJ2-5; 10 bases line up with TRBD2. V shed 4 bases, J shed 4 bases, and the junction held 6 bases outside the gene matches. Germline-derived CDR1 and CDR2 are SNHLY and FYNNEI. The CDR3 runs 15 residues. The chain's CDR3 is CASSVLAGAGETQYF. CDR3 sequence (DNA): TGTGCCAGCAGTGTTCTAGCGGGGGCGGGAGAGACCCAGTACTTC.

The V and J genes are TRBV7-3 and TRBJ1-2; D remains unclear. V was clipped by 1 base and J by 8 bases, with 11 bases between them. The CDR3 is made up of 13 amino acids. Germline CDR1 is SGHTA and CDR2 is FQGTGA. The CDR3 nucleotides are TGTGCCAGCAGCTTAATCCCAGAAGAAGGCTACACCTTC. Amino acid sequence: CASSLIPEEGYTF.

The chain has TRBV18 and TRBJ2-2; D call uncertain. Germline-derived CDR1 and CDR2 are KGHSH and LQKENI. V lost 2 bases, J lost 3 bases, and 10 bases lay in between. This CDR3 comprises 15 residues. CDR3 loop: CASSPGVLDTGELFF. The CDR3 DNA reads TGTGCCAGCTCACCAGGAGTCCTGGACACCGGGGAGCTGTTTTTT.

The CDR3 DNA sequence: TGTGCCAGCAGCTTTGAGCGGGGGGGCTTACAAGAGACCCAGTACTTC. This translates into CASSFERGGLQETQYF. The chain couples TRBV5-4 to TRBJ2-5; 10 nucleotides line up with TRBD2. This CDR3 contains 16 residues. The V gene's germline CDR1 is SGHNT and CDR2 YYREEE (reference sequence). The V and J ends lost 2 bases and 2 bases, in that order; junction bases with no gene match: 6.